One sample yielded the 32 T cell receptor beta chains listed below, sequenced in a study of control samples from healthy donors and cancer patients. TCRdb's table, derived via immunoSEQ multiplex PCR, lists solely in-frame clones and lacks some. The table has under 200,000 clones, 96% seen once. What was sequenced was blood. The origin of the receptors is a woman aged 25 to 45 in good health.

J is TRBJ2-1 and V is TRBV3-1 (or the pseudogene TRBV3-2); TRBD1 is a possible D gene (6 bases). The CDR3 is made up of 15 amino acids. Trimming stripped 2 bases from V and 2 bases from J, with 10 bases between. Germline V gene data show CDR1 as LGHDT and CDR2 as YNNKEL (reference sequence). In DNA, the CDR3 is TGTGCCAGCAGCCAAAGGGACATTACCTACAATGAGCAGTTCTTC. It specifies CASSQRDITYNEQFF.

The chain has TRBV3-1 (or the pseudogene TRBV3-2) and TRBJ2-3; 7 nucleotides match TRBD2. The CDR3 loop spans 13 amino acids. CDR1 LGHDT and CDR2 YNNKEL come from the germline V gene (reference sequence). With 1 base clipped from V and 8 bases from J, the junction kept 3 bases outside the gene matches. The CDR3 region has the DNA TGTGCCAGCAGCCAAGGTTCTAGCGGTACGCAGTATTTT. As protein: CASSQGSSGTQYF.

This chain connects TRBV28 to TRBJ1-2; D ambiguous. Germline V CDR1 and CDR2: MDHEN, SYDVKM. V was pared by 6 bases and J by 4 bases, with 21 bases between. The CDR3 is 16 amino acids. The CDR3 reads CASRPNGGGLAYGYTF. In DNA, the CDR3 is TGTGCCAGCAGGCCGAATGGAGGTGGTCTGGCCTATGGCTACACCTTC.

V is TRBV5-6 and J is TRBJ2-6, with D hard to call. CDR3 length equals 17 residues. Trimming shortened V by 0 bases and J by 2 bases, and 12 bases separated the two germline ends. Germline V lookup: CDR1 SGHDT, CDR2 YYEEEE. CDR3 residues: CASSLVPKGTGANVLTF. CDR3 DNA sequence: TGTGCCAGCAGCTTGGTTCCCAAGGGCACTGGGGCCAACGTCCTGACTTTC. The full variable domain, in which reference TRBV5-6 and TRBJ2-6 provide the parts outside the CDR3, is DAGVTQSPTHLIKTRGQQVTLRCSPKSGHDTVSWYQQALGQGPQFIFQYYEEEERQRGNFPDRFSGHQFPNYSSELNVNALLLGDSALYLCASSLVPKGTGANVLTFGAGSRLTVL.

The rearrangement links TRBV3-1 (or the pseudogene TRBV3-2) to TRBJ1-1; 8 nucleotides agree with TRBD1. Per the germline V gene, CDR1 is LGHDT and CDR2 is YNNKEL (reference sequence). V lost 4 bases and J lost 5; bases outside the gene matches: 6. The CDR3 is 14 amino acids. The CDR3 sequence is CASSLQGASTEAFF. CDR3 coding DNA: TGTGCCAGCAGCCTTCAGGGGGCTTCGACTGAAGCTTTCTTT.

V usage is TRBV4-2 and J usage is TRBJ2-1; 11 bases fit TRBD2. V lost 4 bases, J lost 4 bases, and 0 bases stayed unmatched. This CDR3 comprises 14 residues. Per the germline V gene, CDR1 is LGHNA and CDR2 is YNFKEQ. The CDR3 spells CASSRLAGYNEQFF. The CDR3 DNA reads TGTGCCAGCAGCCGACTAGCGGGATACAATGAGCAGTTCTTC.

The rearrangement joins TRBV25-1 to TRBJ1-4; no firm D call. CDR3 length: 14 amino acids. Germline CDR1 reads MGHDK; CDR2 reads SYGVNS. The germline V and J ends were trimmed by 4 bases and 6 bases, with 12 bases remaining between them. The CDR3 DNA follows: TGTGCCAGCAGTGTTAGTCCACAAGATGAAAAACTGTTTTTT. Protein sequence: CASSVSPQDEKLFF.

The J gene is TRBJ2-1, the V gene TRBV29-1, with D tentatively TRBD1 or TRBD2 (5 bases each). There are 11 residues in the CDR3. Germline values: CDR1 SQVTM, CDR2 ANQGSEA. Written as DNA, the CDR3 is TGCCTTATAGGTGGGGGTAATGAGCAGTTCTTC. The encoded protein is CLIGGGNEQFF.

CDR3 sequence (DNA): TGTGCCAGCAGTTACTCGGGTCTTGGCAATCAGCCCCAGCATTTT. Its translation is CASSYSGLGNQPQHF. The chain combines TRBV6-5 with TRBJ1-5; the D is unclear. The CDR3 is 15 amino acids. The V end lost 0 bases, the J end lost 2 bases, and 8 bases lay between the germline ends. The germline CDR1 and CDR2 sequences are MNHEY and SVGAGI.

This clone was recorded once. Written as DNA, the CDR3 is TGTGCCAGCAGCTTAGCGGAACTAGCGGGAACCCAGTACTTC. It codes for CASSLAELAGTQYF. The rearrangement joins TRBV7-9 to TRBJ2-5; 10 positions match TRBD2. Germline CDR1 and CDR2: SEHNR and FQNEAQ (reference sequence). J lost 8 bases, V lost 0 bases, and 3 bases had no gene match. The CDR3 covers 14 residues.

This chain uses TRBV15 with TRBJ1-5, with 10 bases aligning to TRBD1. V trimming: 8 bases; J trimming: 6 bases; junction bases outside the gene matches: 10. In germline, CDR1 is LNHNV, CDR2 YYDKDF (reference sequence). The CDR3 has 15 amino acids. CDR3 amino acids: CATRSDRGLRQPQHF. The DNA of the CDR3 is TGTGCCACCCGCTCTGACAGGGGGCTTCGTCAGCCCCAGCATTTT.

V usage is TRBV6-5 and J usage is TRBJ1-2, with D possibly being TRBD1 (6 bases). The CDR3 extends over 14 amino acids. Trimming took off 6 bases at V and 4 bases at J, with 15 bases between the two ends. The germline V gene has CDR1 MNHEY and CDR2 SVGAGI. The CDR3 spells CASRLPGGPYGYTF. In DNA, the CDR3 is TGTGCCAGCAGACTTCCCGGGGGCCCCTATGGCTACACCTTC.

The genes are TRBV6-1 and TRBJ1-5; TRBD1 matches at 7 bases. V lost 6 bases to trimming and J lost 0 bases; unmatched junction nucleotides: 8. Looked up from germline, CDR1 is MNHNS and CDR2 is SASEGT. CDR3 length: 16 amino acids. The CDR3 region has the DNA TGTGCCAGCAGCGAACAGGGGAGTTATAGCAATCAGCCCCAGCATTTT. Amino acids: CASSEQGSYSNQPQHF.

The rearrangement links TRBV19 to TRBJ2-7; no reliable D call. CDR1 LNHDA and CDR2 SQIVND come from the germline V gene (reference sequence). V was pared by 2 bases and J by 0 bases, with 8 bases between. The CDR3 consists of 14 residues. The CDR3 bases are TGTGCCAGTAGTATAATCCTTCTCTCCTACGAGCAGTACTTC. It yields the protein CASSIILLSYEQYF.

The CDR3 reads CASRKGLAGGNEQFF. DNA of the CDR3: TGTGCCAGCAGAAAGGGACTAGCGGGAGGAAATGAGCAGTTCTTC. V is TRBV3-1 (or the pseudogene TRBV3-2) and J is TRBJ2-1; 15 bases are a match to TRBD2. V lost 6 bases, J lost 7 bases, and 4 bases stayed unmatched. This CDR3 region has 15 residues. Looked up from germline, CDR1 is LGHDT and CDR2 is YNNKEL (reference sequence).

Remarks on this clone: The sample holds other DNA sequences that translate to the same CDR3. This sequence joins TRBV7-3 and TRBJ2-7; tentative D call: TRBD2 (5 bases). The V end was cut by 2 bases, the J end by 5 bases, with 10 bases between. The CDR3 is 13 amino acids. In germline, CDR1 is SGHTA, CDR2 FQGTGA. The CDR3 reads CASSLRGRDEQYF. The DNA of the CDR3 is TGTGCCAGCAGCTTACGGGGAAGGGACGAGCAGTACTTC.

The rearrangement joins TRBV5-1 to TRBJ1-6; no clear D. V was trimmed by 0 bases and J by 4 bases, leaving 8 bases between them. Germline V gene sequence: CDR1 SGHRS, CDR2 YFSETQ. The CDR3 spans 15 residues. DNA of the CDR3: TGCGCCAGCAGCTTGGCTACACCATATAATTCACCCCTCCACTTT. As protein: CASSLATPYNSPLHF.

This chain joins TRBV5-5 and TRBJ2-6; D unclear. Trimming removed 0 bases at V and 1 base at J, with 5 bases between. Germline V lookup: CDR1 SGHKS, CDR2 YYEKEE (reference sequence). This CDR3 is 15 amino acids long. The CDR3 loop is CASSLGHSGANVLTF. DNA of the CDR3: TGTGCCAGCAGCTTGGGGCATTCTGGGGCCAACGTCCTGACTTTC.

V usage is TRBV11-3 and J usage is TRBJ2-2; tentative D call: TRBD2 (5 bases). Between the trimmed V and J ends, which lost 4 bases and 4 bases, there was a span of 16 bases. This CDR3 spans 16 amino acids. CDR1 and CDR2 (germline): SGHNT, YENEEA. The CDR3 nucleotides read TGTGCCAGCAGCTCTTTGAGGGATTCGAGCACCGGGGAGCTGTTTTTT. Its translation is CASSSLRDSSTGELFF.

This chain joins TRBV6-1 and TRBJ1-1; maybe TRBD1 (5 bases). The CDR3 has 14 amino acids. Germline CDR1 MNHNS, CDR2 SASEGT. Trimming removed 3 bases at V and 4 bases at J, with 12 bases between. CDR3 DNA: TGTGCCAGCAGTGAGTTGGAGGGGTCCACTGAAGCTTTCTTT. It specifies CASSELEGSTEAFF.

The chain has TRBV14 and TRBJ2-1, with D possibly matching TRBD2 (6 bases). The CDR3 is 17 amino acids. The germline CDR1 and CDR2 sequences are SGHDN and FVKESK. V lost 2 bases, J lost 5 bases, and 19 bases lay in between. CDR3 nucleotides: TGTGCCAGCAGCCAAAATTTCGCGGAGGGTGGCCACAATGAGCAGTTCTTC. Translation gives CASSQNFAEGGHNEQFF.

The rearrangement links TRBV5-1 to TRBJ1-5; D is possibly TRBD1 (5 bases). The germline CDR1 and CDR2 sequences are SGHRS and YFSETQ. The CDR3 is 14 amino acids. Trimming left V 0 bases short and J 7 bases short, with 11 bases between. In DNA form, the CDR3 reads TGCGCCAGCAGCTTGGCGGGGGTTGGGCAGCCCCAGCATTTT. Translating it yields CASSLAGVGQPQHF.

The V gene is TRBV7-2, the J gene TRBJ2-1, with TRBD2 identical over 8 bases. The length of the CDR3 is 17 residues. In germline, CDR1 is SGHTA, CDR2 FQGNSA. With 1 base clipped from V and 2 bases from J, the junction kept 7 bases outside the gene matches. The CDR3 bases are TGTGCCAGCAGCTTAGTGAGGGTTAGCGGGACCTACAATGAGCAGTTCTTC. Protein product: CASSLVRVSGTYNEQFF.

In its sample, this clone was seen once. The chain combines TRBV11-2 with TRBJ2-1, with D unresolved. V was pared by 2 bases and J by 8 bases, with 4 bases between. Germline V gene data show CDR1 as SGHAT and CDR2 as FQNNGV. There are 11 residues in the CDR3. The CDR3 nucleotides read TGTGCCAGCAGCTTATTCGATGAGCAGTTCTTC. Translation: CASSLFDEQFF.

V and J are TRBV18 and TRBJ2-6; a possible D gene is TRBD2 (6 bases). CDR1 is KGHSH, CDR2 LQKENI, per germline. There are 16 residues in the CDR3. Trimming took off 3 bases at V and 3 bases at J, with 12 bases between the two ends. The CDR3 is CASSPGGRSGANVLTF. The CDR3 DNA follows: TGTGCCAGCTCACCCGGAGGGAGGAGTGGGGCCAACGTCCTGACTTTC.

The chain has TRBV9 and TRBJ2-1; no definite D call. The CDR3 has 13 amino acids. Trimming shortened V by 4 bases and J by 2 bases, and 7 bases separated the two germline ends. The germline CDR1 and CDR2 sequences are SGDLS and YYNGEE. CDR3 protein: CASSPRPYNEQFF. The CDR3 DNA is TGTGCCAGCAGCCCCCGACCCTACAATGAGCAGTTCTTC. The full variable domain, rest sourced from reference TRBV9 and TRBJ2-1, is DSGVTQTPKHLITATGQRVTLRCSPRSGDLSVYWYQQSLDQGLQFLIQYYNGEERAKGNILERFSAQQFPDLHSELNLSSLELGDSALYFCASSPRPYNEQFFGPGTRLTVL.

J is TRBJ2-5 and V is TRBV24-1; TRBD1 aligns across 10 bases. V dropped 6 bases and J dropped 5; count of bases not matched to a gene: 8. This CDR3 contains 15 residues. Per germline, CDR1 KGHDR and CDR2 SFDVKD. CDR3 residues: CATSTRQGAGETQYF. As DNA, the CDR3 is TGTGCCACCAGTACGAGACAGGGGGCAGGGGAGACCCAGTACTTC.

V is TRBV28 and J is TRBJ2-1; 7 positions match TRBD1. CDR1 MDHEN and CDR2 SYDVKM come from the germline V gene. V was clipped by 6 bases and J by 5 bases; unmatched bases: 7. This CDR3 comprises 14 residues. Here the CDR3 DNA reads TGTGCCAGCAGCCCGTACGACAGGGACAATGAGCAGTTCTTC. This translates into CASSPYDRDNEQFF.

The gene calls are TRBV28 and TRBJ2-2; weak D call: TRBD1 (6 bases). Deletions cut 7 bases from V and 7 bases from J, with 16 bases between. The CDR3 has 14 residues. CDR1 is MDHEN, CDR2 SYDVKM, per germline. The CDR3 sequence is CASTSRRTVGELFF. CDR3 coding DNA: TGTGCCAGCACTTCGCGGAGGACAGTCGGGGAGCTGTTTTTT.

The chain recombines TRBV7-9 with TRBJ2-1; weak D call: TRBD1 (7 bases). Germline V lookup: CDR1 SEHNR, CDR2 FQNEAQ (reference sequence). V was cut by 6 bases and J by 2 bases, with 14 bases left in between. The CDR3 extends over 15 amino acids. The CDR3 DNA is TGTGCCAGCAGGCAACAGGGGAGGCCCTACAATGAGCAGTTCTTC. It yields the protein CASRQQGRPYNEQFF.

The genes are TRBV9 and TRBJ2-3, with 8 positions matching TRBD2. V was clipped by 3 bases and J by 13 bases; unmatched bases: 10. Germline V gives CDR1 SGDLS, CDR2 YYNGEE. The CDR3 length is 13 residues. The CDR3 coding sequence is TGTGCCAGCAGCGCCCCTACTAGCGGCCCTGAGTATTTT. Translating gives CASSAPTSGPEYF.

This chain links TRBV5-1 with TRBJ2-3; 15 positions agree with TRBD2. Germline V gene lookup returns CDR1 SGHRS and CDR2 YFSETQ. The CDR3 has 16 amino acids. V lost 7 bases, J lost 3 bases, and 6 bases stayed unmatched. The CDR3, as DNA: TGCGCCAGCCGTGGGACTAGCGGGGGGAGGACAGATACGCAGTATTTT. Its protein is CASRGTSGGRTDTQYF.